This T cell receptor beta chain was documented in a study of blood T cell repertoires in COVID-19. Study-wide context: COVID-19 samples, acute and convalescent, were from the United States, Italy and Spain. T cells, B-cell-depleted T cells, or PBMCs provided the cDNA or gDNA that served as material.

V lost 1 base and J 4 bases, leaving 14 bases between the germline ends. This CDR3 is 16 amino acids long. From germline, CDR1 is LNHDA and CDR2 SQIVND (reference sequence). In the authors' methods: Reference gene primer amplification in the assay estimated nucleated cell counts. Produced via immunoSEQ multiplex PCR; TCRdb's table is partial and in-frame only. The DNA was the basis for D and trimming; V, J and clone size are from that table. The table has approximately 220,000 clones, over 75% seen once. The source of this sequence is a woman of 80 years or more with acute or convalescent COVID-19. The genes are TRBV19 and TRBJ1-5; TRBD1 is a possible D gene (6 bases). The sequenced material came from peripheral blood. This CDR3 is CASSIVGGEGNQPQHF. DNA of the CDR3: TGTGCCAGTAGTATAGTAGGGGGGGAGGGAAATCAGCCCCAGCATTTT.